This T cell receptor beta chain was recovered during a study of blood T cell repertoires in COVID-19. Generated by immunoSEQ multiplex PCR, the TCRdb table keeps only in-frame clones and is missing some. Of about 160,000 clones listed, about 92% are singletons. The trim removed 2 bases at V and 9 bases at J, leaving 7 bases unmatched. Per the germline V gene, CDR1 is SGHTA and CDR2 is FQGNSA. The CDR3 loop spans 17 amino acids. This TCR derives from a man aged 25-45 years with COVID-19, enrolled during active disease. Sequences were obtained from peripheral blood. This chain joins TRBV7-2 and TRBJ2-1, with TRBD2 identical over 16 bases. The CDR3 spells CASSLSPGTSGRGEQFF. DNA for the CDR3: TGTGCCAGCAGCTTATCCCCCGGGACTAGCGGGAGGGGTGAGCAGTTCTTC.